This T cell receptor beta chain was obtained from a study of chemoradiotherapy in HPV16-positive cancers. The CDR3 length is 16 residues. The ends were cut back, 4 bases at V and 1 base at J, with 17 bases in the middle. From germline, CDR1 is SGDLS and CDR2 YYNGEE. Some clones are missing from TCRdb's copy, which holds only in-frame ones; the method was immunoSEQ multiplex PCR. The sample lists 8,000 to 10,000 clones, around 71% occurring once. Collection took place from a patient who underwent chemoradiotherapy. This rearrangement joins TRBV9 to TRBJ2-5; D possibly corresponds to TRBD1 (6 bases). The source of this sequence is a human donor with HPV-associated anogenital cancer. CDR3 region: CASSPRRLGGQETQYF. The CDR3 DNA sequence: TGTGCCAGCAGCCCCCGTAGGTTAGGGGGCCAAGAGACCCAGTACTTC.